This T cell receptor beta chain was observed in a study of control samples from healthy donors and cancer patients. Generated by immunoSEQ multiplex PCR, the TCRdb table keeps only in-frame clones and is missing some. This table has about 150,000 clones, 85% to 95% appearing once. There are a few counts of this clone. There are 14 residues in the CDR3. Looked up from germline, CDR1 is LNHDA and CDR2 is SQIVND (reference sequence). V was trimmed by 11 bases and J by 0 bases, leaving 17 bases between them. The TCR comes from a man aged 45-65 years in good health. The gene calls are TRBV19 and TRBJ2-7; a weak D match, TRBD2 (6 bases). Sequenced: blood. Here the CDR3 reads CAVGGDLGSYEQYF. CDR3 coding DNA: TGTGCCGTCGGAGGGGACCTGGGCTCCTACGAGCAGTACTTC. The variable domain in full, with the rest retrieved from reference TRBV19 and TRBJ2-7, is DGGITQSPKYLFRKEGQNVTLSCEQNLNHDAMYWYRQDPGQGLRLIYYSQIVNDFQKGDIAEGYSVSREKKESFPLTVTSAQKNPTAFYLCAVGGDLGSYEQYFGPGTRLTVT.